Detailed here is one T cell receptor beta chain. The data were obtained in a study of T cell responses to AZD1222 COVID-19 vaccine. Using immunoSEQ multiplex PCR, the repertoire was profiled, and TCRdb retains in-frame clones only, with some absent. The sample holds roughly 100,000 clones, 85% to 90% seen once. This CDR3 is built from 14 residues. V shed 5 bases, J shed 4 bases, and the junction held 8 bases outside the gene matches. Germline CDR1 SGHNT, CDR2 YYREEE (reference sequence). The TCR comes from an adult who received the AZD1222 COVID-19 vaccine. The chain recombines TRBV5-4 with TRBJ1-1; 7 nucleotides line up with TRBD1. This material consisted of peripheral blood, taken 28 days after the second AZD1222 dose. CDR3 sequence reads: CASSRQGLATEAFF. CDR3 DNA sequence: TGTGCCAGCAGTCGACAGGGTCTGGCCACTGAAGCTTTCTTT. Filled out from reference TRBV5-4 and TRBJ1-1, the complete variable domain reads ETGVTQSPTHLIKTRGQQVTLRCSSQSGHNTVSWYQQALGQGPQFIFQYYREEENGRGNFPPRFSGLQFPNYSSELNVNALELDDSALYLCASSRQGLATEAFFGQGTRLTVV.